A single sample is the source of the 21 T cell receptor beta chains below, sequenced in a study of shared clonotypes between healthy human individuals (dated by TCRdb to 2018 to 2021). Library construction relied on the immunoSEQ multiplex PCR assay. The clones in this table, taken by TCRdb from immuneACCESS, are in-frame only. Not every clone is retained; where verified, under half of the shortfall comes from an unresolved V gene, and the cause of the rest is unknown. This sample comprises about 380,000 clones, just over 95% of them detected only once. Jointly, the top ten make up 0.32% of the sample. Material for sequencing was memory CD8+ T cells sorted from blood. Sample cell subset or site, as interpreted from the label and publication: CD45RO+ cells pooled with CCR7-negative TemRA cells. Receptor source: a man between 25 and 39 years old in good health.

This chain uses TRBV10-3 with TRBJ2-7, with 9 bases matching TRBD2. The ends lost 0 bases at V and 4 bases at J; junction bases unmatched: 7. The CDR3 has 16 residues. Germline assignment: CDR1 ENHRY and CDR2 SYGVKD. CDR3 loop: CAISESAASGTYEQYF. The CDR3 DNA sequence: TGTGCCATCAGTGAGTCAGCGGCTAGCGGGACGTACGAGCAGTACTTC.

The V gene is TRBV5-5, the J gene TRBJ2-2; 9 bases map to TRBD1. This CDR3 is 16 amino acids long. J was trimmed by 4 bases and V by 4 bases; bases with no gene match: 8. CDR1 SGHKS and CDR2 YYEKEE come from the germline V gene (reference sequence). The CDR3 is CASSAYRGRITGELFF. The CDR3 bases are TGTGCCAGCAGCGCTTACAGGGGGCGCATCACCGGGGAGCTGTTTTTT.

V usage is TRBV7-2 and J usage is TRBJ2-1, with TRBD2 identical over 8 bases. The CDR3 sequence is 16 residues long. J gave up 3 bases and V 1 base, and 5 bases lay outside the gene matches. Germline V lookup: CDR1 SGHTA, CDR2 FQGNSA. The CDR3 here is CASSLVWSGSYNEQFF. As DNA, the CDR3 is TGTGCCAGCAGCTTAGTGTGGAGCGGGAGCTACAATGAGCAGTTCTTC.

The DNA for the CDR3 is TGCAGTGTGGGGACGTGGACTGAAGCTTTCTTT. Amino acid sequence: CSVGTWTEAFF. This chain uses TRBV20-1 with TRBJ1-1; a weak D match, TRBD1 (5 bases). The CDR3 spans 11 residues. V was clipped by 7 bases and J by 5 bases, with 11 bases between them. The germline V gene has CDR1 DFQATT and CDR2 SNEGSKA (reference sequence).

The J gene is TRBJ2-7, the V gene TRBV25-1, with TRBD2 matching over 7 bases. Germline CDR1 MGHDK, CDR2 SYGVNS. The V segment lost 7 bases and the J segment 2 bases; nucleotides outside the gene matches: 2. The CDR3 extends over 12 amino acids. The CDR3 coding sequence is TGTGCCAGCACTAGCGGTACCTACGAGCAGTACTTC. This gives the protein CASTSGTYEQYF.

The V gene is TRBV6-1, the J gene TRBJ2-1; D call uncertain. Trimming removed 5 bases from V and 5 bases from J, with 16 bases in between. The CDR3 runs to 15 residues. The V gene's germline CDR1 is MNHNS and CDR2 SASEGT. The CDR3 is CASSFGPPPNNEQFF. The CDR3 bases are TGTGCCAGCAGTTTCGGACCCCCGCCGAACAATGAGCAGTTCTTC.

V usage is TRBV5-1 and J usage is TRBJ2-5; 8 bases fit TRBD1. Germline CDR1 reads SGHRS; CDR2 reads YFSETQ. This CDR3 region has 17 residues. V lost 0 bases and J lost 2; bases outside the gene matches: 9. The CDR3 DNA reads as TGCGCCAGCAGCTTGGCCCAGGGGGCGCGAGGACAAGAGACCCAGTACTTC. Translated, it gives CASSLAQGARGQETQYF.

The chain links TRBV6-1 to TRBJ2-2, with D perhaps matching TRBD1 (5 bases). This CDR3 contains 14 residues. V shed 7 bases and J shed 4 bases, with 13 bases lying between them. Looked up from germline, CDR1 is MNHNS and CDR2 is SASEGT. The DNA of the CDR3 is TGTGCCAGCATGCAGGGCCAGGGCACCGGGGAGCTGTTTTTT. It yields the protein CASMQGQGTGELFF.

V and J are TRBV4-1 and TRBJ2-1; 8 nucleotides align to TRBD2. With V trimmed by 2 bases and J by 6 bases, 6 bases remained unmatched. This CDR3 is 15 amino acids long. CDR1 is MGHRA, CDR2 YSYEKL, per germline. The CDR3 DNA follows: TGCGCCAGCAGCCAACCTCTTAGCGGGACCAATGAGCAGTTCTTC. Its protein product is CASSQPLSGTNEQFF.

The genes are TRBV7-3 and TRBJ2-3, with 10 bases aligning to TRBD2. Looked up from germline, CDR1 is SGHTA and CDR2 is FQGTGA. The V and J ends lost 2 bases and 3 bases, in that order; junction bases with no gene match: 8. The length of the CDR3 is 17 residues. This CDR3 reads CASSLVSSGSKTDTQYF. The CDR3 DNA sequence: TGTGCCAGCAGCTTAGTCTCTAGCGGGAGTAAAACAGATACGCAGTATTTT.

The V gene is TRBV7-2, the J gene TRBJ2-1, with D tentatively TRBD2 (5 bases). V lost 2 bases, J lost 2 bases, and 13 bases lay in between. Looked up from germline, CDR1 is SGHTA and CDR2 is FQGNSA. The length of the CDR3 is 16 residues. CDR3 protein: CASSLRPNGAYNEQFF. Here the CDR3 DNA reads TGTGCCAGCAGCTTAAGGCCTAACGGGGCCTACAATGAGCAGTTCTTC.

The rearrangement links TRBV4-2 to TRBJ2-7; TRBD2 matches 9 bases. This CDR3 spans 13 amino acids. CDR1 and CDR2 (germline): LGHNA, YNFKEQ. V was clipped by 6 bases and J by 6 bases; unmatched bases: 6. CDR3 sequence: CASRRSGRREQYF. The CDR3 region has the DNA TGTGCCAGCAGGAGAAGCGGGAGGCGCGAGCAGTACTTC.

This chain connects TRBV9 to TRBJ2-7, with TRBD2 as a possible D gene (6 bases). The CDR3 length is 15 residues. Germline loops: CDR1 SGDLS, CDR2 YYNGEE. Trimming cost V 3 bases and J 1 base, with 14 bases left between them. The CDR3 is CASSAGGSRSYEQYF. Here the CDR3 DNA reads TGTGCCAGCAGCGCCGGGGGTAGTAGGTCCTACGAGCAGTACTTC.

The chain has TRBV18 and TRBJ1-3; D not certain. Germline CDR1 KGHSH, CDR2 LQKENI. The CDR3 extends over 14 amino acids. The ends were cut back, 6 bases at V and 0 bases at J, with 9 bases in the middle. This CDR3 is CASSPVVSGNTIYF. CDR3 DNA: TGTGCCAGCTCCCCCGTGGTCTCTGGAAACACCATATATTTT.

This rearrangement joins TRBV28 to TRBJ1-2, with a weak D call TRBD1 (6 bases). V lost 5 bases to trimming and J lost 3 bases, with 13 bases between them. This CDR3 contains 14 residues. Germline CDR1 MDHEN, CDR2 SYDVKM. In nucleotides, the CDR3 is TGTGCCAGCAGTCCGCCCCCAGGGGACTATGGCTACACCTTC. It encodes CASSPPPGDYGYTF.

This sequence joins TRBV6-5 and TRBJ1-1; no clear D. Germline V gene data show CDR1 as MNHEY and CDR2 as SVGAGI. V shed 2 bases and J shed 3 bases, with 7 bases lying between them. CDR3 size: 13 residues. CDR3 residues: CASSYRAYTEAFF. CDR3 in DNA: TGTGCCAGCAGTTACAGGGCTTACACTGAAGCTTTCTTT.

The chain uses TRBV18 and TRBJ2-5, with a possible D match to TRBD2 (5 bases). Deletions cut 5 bases from V and 4 bases from J, with 11 bases between. The CDR3 consists of 13 residues. Germline V gene lookup returns CDR1 KGHSH and CDR2 LQKENI. The CDR3 loop reads CASSSGAAETQYF. CDR3 DNA sequence: TGTGCCAGCTCATCCGGAGCGGCAGAGACCCAGTACTTC.

The chain combines TRBV28 with TRBJ1-1, with TRBD1 matching 8 bases. The V gene's germline CDR1 is MDHEN and CDR2 SYDVKM. V lost 0 bases, J lost 1 base, and 1 base stayed unmatched. The CDR3 totals 15 residues. The CDR3, as DNA: TGTGCCAGCAGTTTATGGGGACAGGCGAACACTGAAGCTTTCTTT. Protein product: CASSLWGQANTEAFF.

The V gene is TRBV5-1, the J gene TRBJ1-4; perhaps TRBD1 as D (6 bases). Trimming removed 4 bases from V and 8 bases from J, with 15 bases in between. The germline V gene encodes CDR1 SGHRS and CDR2 YFSETQ. CDR3 length: 14 amino acids. The CDR3 DNA is TGCGCCAGCAGCCAGGACAGCGGCGCAGAAAAACTGTTTTTT. It is translated as CASSQDSGAEKLFF.

V usage is TRBV6-5 and J usage is TRBJ2-7, with unresolved D. V lost 0 bases to trimming and J lost 2 bases, with 8 bases between them. Looked up from germline, CDR1 is MNHEY and CDR2 is SVGAGI. This CDR3 is built from 14 residues. The CDR3 DNA reads TGTGCCAGCAGTTACTCCCGAGGCCCCTACGAGCAGTACTTC. Its protein product is CASSYSRGPYEQYF.

This chain connects TRBV28 to TRBJ2-4; perhaps TRBD2 as D (6 bases). The V end was cut by 6 bases, the J end by 9 bases, with 12 bases between. CDR1 is MDHEN and CDR2 is SYDVKM in the germline V gene. CDR3 size: 12 residues. This CDR3 reads CASRGSGPIQYF. CDR3 nucleotides: TGTGCCAGCAGAGGGAGCGGGCCCATTCAGTACTTC.